These T cell receptor beta chains were read from a single sample in a study of cytotoxic CD8 clonotypes in ibrutinib-treated CLL. The data were produced by immunoSEQ multiplex PCR, yet TCRdb's version contains in-frame clones alone and is incomplete. The sample holds 120,000 to 150,000 clones; approximately 90% are singletons and the top ten take about 10%. Sequencing used PBMCs, obtained after 12 months of ibrutinib treatment. The receptors come from a human donor with chronic lymphocytic leukemia. Both conserved end residues are part of each CDR3. A D gene is named only where the DNA matches it firmly. The listing skips clone size in some rows; elsewhere it reads once, few, many or a size class.

NA	TRBV7-2	TRBJ1-4	13	NA	CASSPRVGEKLFF	TGTGCCAGCAGCCCCAGGGTAGGGGAAAAACTGTTTTTT
NA	TRBV12-5	TRBJ2-1	18	TRBD2	CASGLAPGLGESYNEQFF	TGTGCTAGTGGTTTGGCCCCGGGACTAGGGGAGTCCTACAATGAGCAGTTCTTC
NA	TRBV18	TRBJ2-7	13	NA	CASSPTSDGTKYF	TGTGCCAGCTCACCGACTTCAGATGGCACGAAGTACTTC
NA	TRBV2	TRBJ1-5	15	NA	CASSEFSRGNQPQHF	TGTGCCAGCAGTGAATTCAGTCGAGGCAATCAGCCCCAGCATTTT
NA	TRBV28	TRBJ2-2	15	NA	CASSYSGSGTGELFF	TGTGCCAGCAGTTACTCGGGGTCTGGCACCGGGGAGCTGTTTTTT
NA	TRBV6-6	TRBJ2-2	15	TRBD1	CASMRGQGATGELFF	TGTGCCAGCATGCGAGGACAGGGGGCAACCGGGGAGCTGTTTTTT
few	TRBV7-2	TRBJ1-2	12	NA	CASSAGSYGYTF	TGTGCCAGCAGCGCTGGGTCCTATGGCTACACCTTC
once	TRBV27	TRBJ2-1	15	NA	CASSSPGLFVNEQFF	TGTGCCAGCAGTTCCCCAGGGCTGTTTGTGAATGAGCAGTTCTTC
once	TRBV27	TRBJ1-5	15	TRBD1	CASRLTGHLGQPQHF	TGTGCCAGCAGACTGACAGGGCATTTAGGTCAGCCCCAGCATTTT
NA	TRBV11-3	TRBJ2-6	17	NA	CASSGPGPGSGANVLTF	TGTGCCAGCAGCGGCCCGGGCCCCGGCTCTGGGGCCAACGTCCTGACTTTC
NA	TRBV27	TRBJ2-2	16	NA	CASSHPGLLNTGELFF	TGTGCCAGCAGTCATCCGGGCCTACTTAACACCGGGGAGCTGTTTTTT
NA	TRBV9	TRBJ2-6	17	NA	CASSVEGGSSGANVLTF	TGTGCCAGCAGCGTAGAAGGAGGCAGCTCTGGGGCCAACGTCCTGACTTTC
NA	TRBV23-1	TRBJ2-7	15	NA	CASSQRTGISYEQYF	TGCGCCAGCAGTCAGCGGACGGGGATCTCCTACGAGCAGTACTTC
NA	TRBV5-4	TRBJ2-7	15	NA	CASSFAGTLSYEQYF	TGTGCCAGCAGCTTTGCCGGGACCCTCTCCTACGAGCAGTACTTC
once	TRBV4-3	TRBJ1-2	18	TRBD1	CASSQDTTRDRVNYGYTF	TGCGCCAGCAGCCAAGATACCACCCGGGACAGAGTTAACTATGGCTACACCTTC
NA	TRBV28	TRBJ1-4	13	NA	CAGRGSSNEKLFF	TGTGCCGGGAGGGGCTCCTCTAATGAAAAACTGTTTTTT
NA	TRBV2	TRBJ2-3	16	TRBD2	CASSGRASGNTDTQYF	TGTGCCAGCAGTGGTCGGGCTAGCGGGAACACAGATACGCAGTATTTT
few	TRBV2	TRBJ1-5	14	TRBD1	CASGGQSPNQPQHF	TGTGCCAGCGGGGGACAGTCGCCCAATCAGCCCCAGCATTTT
NA	TRBV9	TRBJ2-1	14	NA	CASSPALGDGEQFF	TGTGCCAGCAGCCCAGCTCTTGGGGACGGTGAGCAGTTCTTC
NA	TRBV4-2	TRBJ1-5	16	TRBD1	CASSHWDRGRGQPQHF	TGTGCCAGCAGCCACTGGGACAGGGGGAGAGGTCAGCCCCAGCATTTT
NA	TRBV9	TRBJ1-1	18	TRBD1	CASSRSTGADGGRTEAFF	TGTGCCAGCAGCAGATCGACAGGGGCGGACGGGGGCCGCACTGAAGCTTTCTTT
once	TRBV30	TRBJ2-1	14	TRBD1	CAWGDRVLGDEQFF	TGTGCCTGGGGAGACAGGGTTTTAGGGGATGAGCAGTTCTTC
NA	TRBV7-6	TRBJ1-4	15	NA	CASSVSRGSAEKLFF	TGTGCCAGCAGTGTATCGAGGGGTTCGGCTGAAAAACTGTTTTTT
NA	TRBV27	TRBJ2-6	19	TRBD1	CASSRPGTGPSSGANVLTF	TGTGCCAGCAGCCGTCCCGGGACAGGTCCAAGCTCTGGGGCCAACGTCCTGACTTTC
NA	TRBV28	TRBJ2-3	13	TRBD1	CASLDRSTDTQYF	TGTGCCAGTTTGGACAGGAGCACAGATACGCAGTATTTT
few	TRBV28	TRBJ2-7	14	NA	CASSRTLGTYEQYF	TGTGCCAGCAGCCGAACCCTGGGAACCTACGAGCAGTACTTC
NA	TRBV6-5	TRBJ2-2	12	NA	CASNQNTGELFF	TGTGCCAGCAATCAGAACACCGGGGAGCTGTTTTTT
once	TRBV27	TRBJ2-1	14	NA	CASSLYKTGWEQFF	TGTGCCAGCAGCCTCTATAAAACAGGGTGGGAGCAGTTCTTC
NA	TRBV10-3	TRBJ1-5	14	TRBD1	CAISGDRSNQPQHF	TGTGCCATCAGTGGGGACAGGAGCAATCAGCCCCAGCATTTT
once	TRBV7-8	TRBJ2-5	12	NA	CASSLEEETQYF	TGTGCCAGCAGCTTAGAGGAAGAGACCCAGTACTTC
NA	TRBV28	TRBJ2-3	14	NA	CASIRGGVTDTQYF	TGTGCCAGCATCCGGGGTGGCGTTACAGATACGCAGTATTTT
NA	TRBV27	TRBJ2-5	13	NA	CASSSSRKETQYF	TGTGCCAGCAGTTCCTCTCGGAAAGAGACCCAGTACTTC
few	TRBV28	TRBJ2-1	12	NA	CASRPDYNEQFF	TGTGCCAGCAGACCGGACTACAATGAGCAGTTCTTC
NA	TRBV5-1	TRBJ2-3	14	NA	CASNLAGNTDTQYF	TGCGCCAGCAACCTGGCTGGAAACACAGATACGCAGTATTTT
NA	TRBV19	TRBJ1-4	13	TRBD1	CASSIRDSRDLFF	TGTGCCAGTAGTATCCGGGACAGTCGGGACCTGTTTTTT
NA	TRBV19	TRBJ2-7	15	NA	CASSEDSQNQYEQYF	TGTGCCAGTAGTGAGGACAGCCAGAATCAGTACGAGCAGTACTTC
NA	TRBV27	TRBJ2-7	18	TRBD2	CALSPGPSGLWGPYEQYF	TGTGCTCTCAGCCCAGGGCCTAGCGGGCTTTGGGGACCCTACGAGCAGTACTTC
NA	TRBV7-8	TRBJ1-5	14	NA	CASSLVGLYQPQHF	TGTGCCAGCAGCTTAGTCGGGTTGTATCAGCCCCAGCATTTT
once	TRBV30	TRBJ2-7	14	NA	CAWSRRTLLYEQYF	TGTGCCTGGAGTCGCCGGACTCTACTCTACGAGCAGTACTTC
NA	TRBV9	TRBJ2-7	15	TRBD2	CASSVGVAGINEQYF	TGTGCCAGCAGCGTAGGGGTAGCGGGAATCAACGAGCAGTACTTC
few	TRBV4-1	TRBJ1-5	16	NA	CASSQDSRWGPQPQHF	TGCGCCAGCAGCCAAGATTCAAGGTGGGGCCCTCAGCCCCAGCATTTT
NA	TRBV7-3	TRBJ1-2	13	NA	CASSLLLGDGYTF	TGTGCCAGCAGCCTACTGCTAGGGGATGGCTACACCTTC